This T cell receptor (beta chain) was documented in a study of blood T cell repertoires in COVID-19. Study-wide context: COVID-19 samples, acute and convalescent, were from the United States, Italy and Spain.

The protocol was immunoSEQ multiplex PCR, while the TCRdb copy is restricted to in-frame clones and leaves out a portion. The sample lists about 83,000 clones, around 90% occurring once. This clone was picked up one time. The ends were cut back, 5 bases at V and 0 bases at J, with 14 bases in the middle. This CDR3 region has 16 residues. Germline lookup yields CDR1 MNHNS and CDR2 SASEGT. The TCR was taken from a man of 80 years or more with active or convalescent COVID-19. The chain employs TRBV6-1 and TRBJ1-3; tentative D call: TRBD1 (5 bases). The sequenced material came from peripheral blood. CDR3 protein: CASSQERTSSGNTIYF. In DNA form, the CDR3 reads TGTGCCAGCAGTCAAGAGAGGACAAGCTCTGGAAACACCATATATTTT.